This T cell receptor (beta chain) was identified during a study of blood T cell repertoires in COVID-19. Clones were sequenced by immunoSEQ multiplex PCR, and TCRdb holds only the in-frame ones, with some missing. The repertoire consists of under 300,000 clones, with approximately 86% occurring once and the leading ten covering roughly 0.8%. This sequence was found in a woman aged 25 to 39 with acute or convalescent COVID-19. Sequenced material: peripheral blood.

CDR3 bases: TGTGCCACCAGCAGGGATCCCGGAGGAATTTCACCCCTCCACTTT. Its protein product is CATSRDPGGISPLHF. V gene TRBV15 combines with J gene TRBJ1-6, with D uncertain. The ends were cut back, 3 bases at V and 9 bases at J, with 15 bases in the middle. CDR1 and CDR2 from the germline V gene are LNHNV and YYDKDF (reference sequence). The CDR3 is made up of 15 amino acids.